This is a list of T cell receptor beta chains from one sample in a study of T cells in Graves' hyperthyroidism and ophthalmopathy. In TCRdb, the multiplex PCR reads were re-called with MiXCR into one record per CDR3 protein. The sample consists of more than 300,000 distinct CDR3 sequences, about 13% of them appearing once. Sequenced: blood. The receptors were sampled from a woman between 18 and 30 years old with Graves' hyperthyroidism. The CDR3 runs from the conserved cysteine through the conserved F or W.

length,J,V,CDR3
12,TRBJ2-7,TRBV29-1,CSIRDRETEQYF
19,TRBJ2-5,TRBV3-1,CASSQGALYSAGGRETQYF
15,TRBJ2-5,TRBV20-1,CSANRLGLAKETQYF
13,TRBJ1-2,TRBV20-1,CSAASDRLYGYTF
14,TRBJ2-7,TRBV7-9,CASSRPPLTDEQYF
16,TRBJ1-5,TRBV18,CASSPDRDARRQPQHF
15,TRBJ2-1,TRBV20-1,CSARDPTSGPNEQFF
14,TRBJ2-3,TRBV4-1,CASRYRPWTDTQYF
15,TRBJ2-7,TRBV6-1,CASSTRGTGRYEQYF
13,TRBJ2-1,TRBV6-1,CASSAAQGYEQFF
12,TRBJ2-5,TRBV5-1,CASRQLKETQYF
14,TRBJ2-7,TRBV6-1,CASSEGQGAYEQYF
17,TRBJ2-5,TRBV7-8,CASSFSASGPQGETQYF
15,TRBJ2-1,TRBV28,CASSLADLTYNEQFF
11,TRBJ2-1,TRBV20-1,CSATAYNEQFF
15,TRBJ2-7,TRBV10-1,CASSESASVFDEQYF
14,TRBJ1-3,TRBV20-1,CSAPNQGSGNTIYF
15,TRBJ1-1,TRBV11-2,CASSLQGGWGSEAFF
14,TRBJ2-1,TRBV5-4,CASSLADTYNEQFF
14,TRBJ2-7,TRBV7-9,CASSLTSETYEQYF
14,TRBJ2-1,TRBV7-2,CASSPGRKYNEQFF
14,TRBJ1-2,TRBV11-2,CASSSPGQLYGYTF
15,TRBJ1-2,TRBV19,CASSIDSQAFYGYTF
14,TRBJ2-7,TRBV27,CASSLYSQGYEQYF
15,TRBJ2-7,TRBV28,CASSSGLAAYYEQYF